This T cell receptor (beta chain) was sequenced during a study of CD8 T cells in Susac syndrome. Study conclusions and caveats: Acknowledgment was made by the study that its TCR sequencing and HLA analysis involved a relatively small number of individuals. In Susac patients, clonal expansion was not detected in CD4+ cells.

The authors reverse transcribed roughly 0.5 to 1 ug RNA with random hexamers. With immunoSEQ multiplex PCR, TCR beta CDR3 was amplified across 54 Vbeta and 13 Jbeta. TCRdb used MiXCR to reprocess the immunoSEQ multiplex PCR reads, holding one entry per CDR3 protein. The top ten hold 0.087% of the sample, which has 150,000 to 200,000 distinct CDR3 sequences, 90% to 95% seen once. Patients with Susac syndrome met diagnostic criteria defined recently for definite or probable disease. Turning to this clonotype: Antigen specificity is unknown.

The TCR originated in a human donor with Susac syndrome. What was sequenced was CD4+ T cells from PBMCs.

In nucleotides, the CDR3 is TGTGCCAGCAGCACCCGTTTGGACTATGGCTACACCTTC. This gives the protein CASSTRLDYGYTF. The J gene is TRBJ1-2, the V gene TRBV5-4, with D unclear. Germline CDR1 reads SGHNT; CDR2 reads YYREEE (reference sequence). Trimming pared 4 bases from V and 3 bases from J, leaving 10 bases between. This CDR3 comprises 13 residues. Looking up the rest from reference TRBV5-4 and TRBJ1-2 gives the full variable domain: ETGVTQSPTHLIKTRGQQVTLRCSSQSGHNTVSWYQQALGQGPQFIFQYYREEENGRGNFPPRFSGLQFPNYSSELNVNALELDDSALYLCASSTRLDYGYTFGSGTRLTVV.